The entry below gives a single TCR beta chain sequence along with its context. Its antigen is not known. The data originate from a study of T-cell memory formation after mild COVID-19. Study-wide background: TCR clusters mostly belonged to single donors. Study-wide results and limits: CD4/CD8 balance characterized clones contracting day 15 to 85, and CD4+ skew characterized later expanders. Those CD4+ clones that contracted were mainly in CM and EM (CD8+ ones in EMRA).

Per the germline V gene, CDR1 is MNHEY and CDR2 is SVGAGI. This CDR3 contains 17 residues. V shed 5 bases and J 0 bases; nucleotides not matched to a gene: 10. Each CDR3 protein gets one entry after TCRdb re-called the 5' RACE reads with MiXCR. The table has 380,000 or so distinct CDR3 sequences, under 15% seen once. Sample: PBMCs or a T cell subset sorted from them (not recorded which). The V call is TRBV6-5, the J call TRBJ2-3; TRBD2 aligns across 8 bases. The clonotype comes from a man between 18 and 29 years old who had mild COVID-19 (a few samples of this study predate the infection). Cell type and time point are not known. This chain's CDR3 is CASSLKVSGTSTDTQYF. In nucleotides, the CDR3 is TGTGCCAGCAGTCTCAAAGTTAGCGGGACTAGCACAGATACGCAGTATTTT.